A selection of T cell receptor beta chains follows, all from one sample in a study of cytomegalovirus exposure and HLA in healthy donors. Profiled with immunoSEQ multiplex PCR; TCRdb holds only in-frame clones, not every one. The data show approximately 200,000 clones, around 79% seen once. Sequencing was carried out using PBMCs. These receptors were obtained from a woman in her thirties in good health and CMV-seropositive. Both conserved end residues are trimmed from each CDR3. The order of the fields is J gene, V gene, CDR3 protein.

TRBJ1-5 | TRBV7-6 | ASSGGSNQPQH
TRBJ1-1 | TRBV10-2 | ARIPPGTVVPEAF
TRBJ2-3 | TRBV5-4 | ASSTGLAGTDTQY
TRBJ1-1 | TRBV2 | ASRRTGAYKNTEAF
TRBJ1-2 | TRBV5-6 | ASSLGQGGIYGYT
TRBJ2-2 | TRBV5-5 | ASSLPPAGELF
TRBJ1-1 | TRBV6-1 | ASTDRGDTEAF
TRBJ2-5 | TRBV25-1 | ASSEYLTGGAEETQY
TRBJ2-4 | TRBV6-5 | ASSAPGVRDQI
TRBJ1-2 | TRBV28 | ASSLSAGGPNYGYT
TRBJ2-2 | TRBV2 | ASSLLRENTGELF
TRBJ2-3 | TRBV25-1 | ASSDGLGSDTQY
TRBJ2-2 | TRBV7-9 | ASSSRNTGELF
TRBJ1-4 | TRBV18 | ASSREATNEKLF
TRBJ2-7 | TRBV6-5 | ASSFTETYEQY
TRBJ2-1 | TRBV10-3 | ASGQGPTNEQF
TRBJ2-2 | TRBV29-1 | SARRGLAGPTGELF